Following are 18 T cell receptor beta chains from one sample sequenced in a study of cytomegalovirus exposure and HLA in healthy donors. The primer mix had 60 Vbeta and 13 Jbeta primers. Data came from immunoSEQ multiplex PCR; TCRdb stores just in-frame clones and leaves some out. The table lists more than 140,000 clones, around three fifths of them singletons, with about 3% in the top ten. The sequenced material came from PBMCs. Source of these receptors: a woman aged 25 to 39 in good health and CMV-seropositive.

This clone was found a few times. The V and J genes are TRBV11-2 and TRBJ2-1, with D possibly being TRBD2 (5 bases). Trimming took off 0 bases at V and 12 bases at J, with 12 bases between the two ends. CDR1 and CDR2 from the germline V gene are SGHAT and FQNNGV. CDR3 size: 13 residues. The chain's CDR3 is CASSLESSSVQFF. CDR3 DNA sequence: TGTGCCAGCAGCTTAGAGTCTAGCAGCGTGCAGTTCTTC.

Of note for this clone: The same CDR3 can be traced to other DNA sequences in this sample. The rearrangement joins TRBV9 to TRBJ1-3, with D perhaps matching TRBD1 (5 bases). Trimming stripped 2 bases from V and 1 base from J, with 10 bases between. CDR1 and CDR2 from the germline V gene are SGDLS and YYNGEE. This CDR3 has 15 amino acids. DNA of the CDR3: TGTGCCAGCAGCGTGGGGGGAGGATCTGGAAACACCATATATTTT. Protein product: CASSVGGGSGNTIYF. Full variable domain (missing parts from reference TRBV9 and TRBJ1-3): DSGVTQTPKHLITATGQRVTLRCSPRSGDLSVYWYQQSLDQGLQFLIQYYNGEERAKGNILERFSAQQFPDLHSELNLSSLELGDSALYFCASSVGGGSGNTIYFGEGSWLTVV.

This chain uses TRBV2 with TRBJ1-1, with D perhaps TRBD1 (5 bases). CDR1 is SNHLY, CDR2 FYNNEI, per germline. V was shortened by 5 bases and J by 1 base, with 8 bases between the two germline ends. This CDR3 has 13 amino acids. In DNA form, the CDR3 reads TGTGCCAGCAGTTTTGACAGGAACACTGAAGCTTTCTTT. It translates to CASSFDRNTEAFF.

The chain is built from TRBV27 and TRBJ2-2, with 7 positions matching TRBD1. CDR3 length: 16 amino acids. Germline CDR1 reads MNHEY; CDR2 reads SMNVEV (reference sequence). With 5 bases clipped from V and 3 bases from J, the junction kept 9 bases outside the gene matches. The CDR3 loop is CASSPLTGMDTGELFF. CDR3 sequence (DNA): TGTGCCAGCAGTCCTCTGACAGGGATGGACACCGGGGAGCTGTTTTTT.

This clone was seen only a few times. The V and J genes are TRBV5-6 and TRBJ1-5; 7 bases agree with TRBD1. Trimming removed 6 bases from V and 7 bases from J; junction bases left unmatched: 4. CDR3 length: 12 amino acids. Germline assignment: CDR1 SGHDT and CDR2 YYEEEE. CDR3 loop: CASTRGEQPQHF. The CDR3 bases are TGTGCCAGCACCAGGGGGGAGCAGCCCCAGCATTTT.

The CDR3 bases are TGTGCCAGCAGCGTTAGCGGGAGTTACAATGAGCAGTTCTTC. Residues: CASSVSGSYNEQFF. This chain joins TRBV9 and TRBJ2-1; 9 positions agree with TRBD2. J was trimmed by 4 bases and V by 2 bases; bases with no gene match: 1. The CDR3 consists of 14 residues. Germline V lookup: CDR1 SGDLS, CDR2 YYNGEE.

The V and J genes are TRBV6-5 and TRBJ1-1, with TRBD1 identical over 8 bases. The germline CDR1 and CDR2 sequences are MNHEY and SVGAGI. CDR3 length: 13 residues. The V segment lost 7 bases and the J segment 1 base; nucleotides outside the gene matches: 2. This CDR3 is CASIDRGNTEAFF. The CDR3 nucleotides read TGTGCCAGCATAGACAGGGGGAACACTGAAGCTTTCTTT.

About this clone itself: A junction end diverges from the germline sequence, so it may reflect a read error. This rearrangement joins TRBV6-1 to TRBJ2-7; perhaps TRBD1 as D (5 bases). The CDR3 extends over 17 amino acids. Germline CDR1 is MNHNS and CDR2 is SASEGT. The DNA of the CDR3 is TGTGCCAGCAGCGAAGTGGGTGGCTTTGACAGCTATTACGAGCAGTACTTC. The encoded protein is CASSEVGGFDSYYEQYF.

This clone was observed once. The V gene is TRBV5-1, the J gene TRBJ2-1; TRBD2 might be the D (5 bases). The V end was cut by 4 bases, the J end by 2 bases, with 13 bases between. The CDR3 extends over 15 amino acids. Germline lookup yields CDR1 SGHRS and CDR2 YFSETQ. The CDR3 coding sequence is TGCGCCAGCAGCGAAGGAGGTAATACCTACAATGAGCAGTTCTTC. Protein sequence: CASSEGGNTYNEQFF.

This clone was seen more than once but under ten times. CDR3 sequence: CASSMAVGDQPQHF. Written as DNA, the CDR3 is TGTGCCAGCAGTATGGCGGTCGGGGATCAGCCCCAGCATTTT. The chain combines TRBV2 with TRBJ1-5; D is unclear. Germline CDR1 reads SNHLY; CDR2 reads FYNNEI. V lost 5 bases and J 5 bases, leaving 13 bases between the germline ends. The CDR3 is 14 amino acids. Looking up the rest from reference TRBV2 and TRBJ1-5 gives the full variable domain: EPEVTQTPSHQVTQMGQEVILRCVPISNHLYFYWYRQILGQKVEFLVSFYNNEISEKSEIFDDQFSVERPDGSNFTLKIRSTKLEDSAMYFCASSMAVGDQPQHFGDGTRLSIL.

CDR3 loop: CASGDLSGANVLTF. In nucleotides, the CDR3 is TGTGCCAGCGGAGACCTCTCTGGGGCCAACGTCCTGACTTTC. The genes are TRBV2 and TRBJ2-6; D gene ambiguous. Germline values: CDR1 SNHLY, CDR2 FYNNEI. This CDR3 spans 14 amino acids. V was shortened by 8 bases and J by 0 bases, with 8 bases between the two germline ends.

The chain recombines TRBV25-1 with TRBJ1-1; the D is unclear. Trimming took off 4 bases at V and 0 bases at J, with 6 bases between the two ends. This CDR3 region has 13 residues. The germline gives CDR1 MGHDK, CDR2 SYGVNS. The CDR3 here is CASSAGLNTEAFF. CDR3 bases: TGTGCCAGCAGTGCGGGTCTGAACACTGAAGCTTTCTTT. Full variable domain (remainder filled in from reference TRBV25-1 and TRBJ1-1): EADIYQTPRYLVIGTGKKITLECSQTMGHDKMYWYQQDPGMELHLIHYSYGVNSTEKGDLSSESTVSRIRTEHFPLTLESARPSHTSQYLCASSAGLNTEAFFGQGTRLTVV.

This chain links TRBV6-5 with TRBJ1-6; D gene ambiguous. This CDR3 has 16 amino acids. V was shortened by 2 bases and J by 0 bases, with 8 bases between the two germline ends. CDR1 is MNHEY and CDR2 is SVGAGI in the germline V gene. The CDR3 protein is CASSYRGSSYNSPLHF. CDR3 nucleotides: TGTGCCAGCAGTTACCGCGGGAGCTCCTATAATTCACCCCTCCACTTT.

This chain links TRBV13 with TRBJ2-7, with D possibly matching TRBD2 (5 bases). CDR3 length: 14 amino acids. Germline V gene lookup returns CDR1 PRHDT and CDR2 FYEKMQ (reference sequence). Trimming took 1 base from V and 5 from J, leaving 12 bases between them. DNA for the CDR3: TGTGCCAGCAGCTTAGTCACTAGTACCCACGAGCAGTACTTC. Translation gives CASSLVTSTHEQYF.

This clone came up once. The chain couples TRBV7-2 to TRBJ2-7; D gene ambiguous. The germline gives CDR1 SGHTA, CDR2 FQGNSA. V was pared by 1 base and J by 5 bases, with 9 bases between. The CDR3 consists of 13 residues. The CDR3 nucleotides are TGTGCCAGCAGCTTAGTGGAGCGCCACGAGCAGTACTTC. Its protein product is CASSLVERHEQYF.

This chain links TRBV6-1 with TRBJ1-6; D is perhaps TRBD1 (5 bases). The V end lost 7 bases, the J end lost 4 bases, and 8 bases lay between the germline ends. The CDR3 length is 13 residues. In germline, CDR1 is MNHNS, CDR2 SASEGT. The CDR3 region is CASTTVYNSPLHF. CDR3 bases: TGTGCCAGCACGACAGTGTATAATTCACCCCTCCACTTT.

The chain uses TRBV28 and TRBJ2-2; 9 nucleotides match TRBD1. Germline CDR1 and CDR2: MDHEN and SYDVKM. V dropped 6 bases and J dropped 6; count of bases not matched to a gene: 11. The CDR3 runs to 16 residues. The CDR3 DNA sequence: TGTGCCAGCAGCTATATAACAGGGGGCGCGGCCGGGGAGCTGTTTTTT. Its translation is CASSYITGGAAGELFF.

The CDR3 sequence: CASSLTGGSGYTF. In DNA, the CDR3 is TGTGCCAGTAGCCTCACAGGGGGAAGCGGCTACACCTTC. The genes are TRBV19 and TRBJ1-2, with 8 bases lining up with TRBD1. CDR1 and CDR2 from the germline V gene are LNHDA and SQIVND (reference sequence). The CDR3 runs to 13 residues. Trimming cost V 6 bases and J 8 bases; bases outside gene matches: 8. The full variable domain, in which reference TRBV19 and TRBJ1-2 provide the parts outside the CDR3, is DGGITQSPKYLFRKEGQNVTLSCEQNLNHDAMYWYRQDPGQGLRLIYYSQIVNDFQKGDIAEGYSVSREKKESFPLTVTSAQKNPTAFYLCASSLTGGSGYTFGSGTRLTVV.